A single sample is the source of the 12 T cell receptor beta chains below, sequenced in a study of blood T cell repertoires in COVID-19. The repertoire was sequenced with immunoSEQ multiplex PCR; TCRdb's copy has only in-frame clones and lacks some. The repertoire holds 300,000 to 350,000 clones, with about 87% as singletons. The sample was peripheral blood. The receptors shown here come from a man younger than 45 with COVID-19, enrolled during active disease.

This clone was seen once. The gene calls are TRBV19 and TRBJ2-7; TRBD1 matches 7 bases. Germline assignment: CDR1 LNHDA and CDR2 SQIVND (reference sequence). J lost 3 bases, V lost 4 bases, and 6 bases had no gene match. There are 14 residues in the CDR3. The CDR3 loop reads CASSTGQNFYEQYF. DNA of the CDR3: TGTGCCAGTAGTACGGGACAGAATTTCTACGAGCAGTACTTC. Drawing the rest from reference TRBV19 and TRBJ2-7, the complete variable domain is DGGITQSPKYLFRKEGQNVTLSCEQNLNHDAMYWYRQDPGQGLRLIYYSQIVNDFQKGDIAEGYSVSREKKESFPLTVTSAQKNPTAFYLCASSTGQNFYEQYFGPGTRLTVT.

The chain is built from TRBV19 and TRBJ2-2; no definite D call. Germline V gives CDR1 LNHDA, CDR2 SQIVND (reference sequence). The length of the CDR3 is 15 residues. The V end was cut by 3 bases, the J end by 6 bases, with 14 bases between. CDR3 sequence reads: CASSIIFQVPGELFF. The CDR3 DNA reads TGTGCCAGTAGTATTATCTTTCAGGTTCCCGGGGAGCTGTTTTTT. Complete variable domain (other parts from reference TRBV19 and TRBJ2-2): DGGITQSPKYLFRKEGQNVTLSCEQNLNHDAMYWYRQDPGQGLRLIYYSQIVNDFQKGDIAEGYSVSREKKESFPLTVTSAQKNPTAFYLCASSIIFQVPGELFFGEGSRLTVL.

This CDR3 is CATSDPGTSGPNTGELFF. The CDR3 bases are TGTGCCACCAGTGATCCAGGGACTAGCGGGCCGAACACCGGGGAGCTGTTTTTT. V and J are TRBV24-1 and TRBJ2-2; TRBD2 matches 12 bases. CDR3 length: 18 residues. Germline assignment: CDR1 KGHDR and CDR2 SFDVKD. The V gene end was trimmed by 3 bases and the J gene end by 0 bases; junction bases not matched to a gene: 4.

The gene calls are TRBV5-1 and TRBJ2-6; 8 bases fit TRBD1. The V segment lost 1 base and the J segment 0 bases; nucleotides outside the gene matches: 12. The CDR3 spans 20 residues. CDR1 and CDR2 from the germline V gene are SGHRS and YFSETQ. In DNA form, the CDR3 reads TGCGCCAGCAGCTTGTCCGGACAGGGACCCCTTAGCTCTGGGGCCAACGTCCTGACTTTC. Its translation: CASSLSGQGPLSSGANVLTF. Full variable domain (outside the CDR3, taken from reference TRBV5-1 and TRBJ2-6): KAGVTQTPRYLIKTRGQQVTLSCSPISGHRSVSWYQQTPGQGLQFLFEYFSETQRNKGNFPGRFSGRQFSNSRSEMNVSTLELGDSALYLCASSLSGQGPLSSGANVLTFGAGSRLTVL.

In its sample, this clone was seen a few times. The genes are TRBV6-6 and TRBJ2-3; 8 positions agree with TRBD1. CDR1 is MNHNY, CDR2 SVGAGI, per germline (reference sequence). The CDR3 covers 21 residues. With V trimmed by 5 bases and J by 0 bases, 22 bases remained unmatched. CDR3 sequence (DNA): TGTGCCAGCAGTCCGTCCCCGGGACAGGTATTCCTGGCCCCTAGCACAGATACGCAGTATTTT. Translation gives CASSPSPGQVFLAPSTDTQYF.

V usage is TRBV5-1 and J usage is TRBJ1-3; D is undetermined. Germline V gives CDR1 SGHRS, CDR2 YFSETQ. Trimming removed 4 bases at V and 2 bases at J, with 10 bases between. The CDR3 extends over 14 amino acids. The CDR3 protein is CASSPGYTGNTIYF. CDR3 bases: TGCGCCAGCAGCCCTGGTTACACTGGAAACACCATATATTTT.

This clone occurred many times. The rearrangement joins TRBV27 to TRBJ1-5; 9 nucleotides align to TRBD1. The CDR3 runs 15 residues. Germline CDR1 is MNHEY and CDR2 is SMNVEV (reference sequence). Unmatched junction bases numbered 7, after V lost 5 bases and J lost 5 bases. CDR3 sequence: CASSPRDRVHQPQHF. Here the CDR3 DNA reads TGTGCCAGCAGTCCCCGGGACAGGGTTCATCAGCCCCAGCATTTT.

V is TRBV7-9 and J is TRBJ1-5, with D hard to call. V shed 1 base and J shed 1 base, with 8 bases lying between them. The CDR3 consists of 15 residues. Germline V lookup: CDR1 SEHNR, CDR2 FQNEAQ (reference sequence). The CDR3 DNA reads as TGTGCCAGCAGCTTAGGGCCGCAGAGCAATCAGCCCCAGCATTTT. Residues: CASSLGPQSNQPQHF.

This clone came up once. The chain has TRBV19 and TRBJ1-2, with D unclear. V lost 7 bases to trimming and J lost 7 bases, with 25 bases between them. Germline V lookup: CDR1 LNHDA, CDR2 SQIVND (reference sequence). The CDR3 covers 16 residues. The CDR3 coding sequence is TGTGCCAGTAAAGCTCCCTCGGGCTTCTTCCGGGGTGGCTACACCTTC. It translates to CASKAPSGFFRGGYTF.

This clone has only one observation. The chain has TRBV5-1 and TRBJ2-7; TRBD1 matches 8 bases. CDR3 length: 17 residues. The germline V gene has CDR1 SGHRS and CDR2 YFSETQ. After removal of 0 bases from V and 2 bases from J, the junction contained 10 bases not matched to a gene. DNA for the CDR3: TGCGCCAGCAGCTTGGTCCCCTCGGACAGGGCTGCCTACGAGCAGTACTTC. This sequence encodes CASSLVPSDRAAYEQYF.

This clone was counted a single time. The V call is TRBV18, the J call TRBJ1-6; D is perhaps TRBD1 (6 bases). The V end lost 0 bases, the J end lost 9 bases, and 15 bases lay between the germline ends. CDR3 size: 16 residues. The germline V gene has CDR1 KGHSH and CDR2 LQKENI. The CDR3 spells CASSPPGQGRGSPLHF. The CDR3 region has the DNA TGTGCCAGCTCACCACCAGGGCAGGGGAGAGGTTCACCCCTCCACTTT.

Written as DNA, the CDR3 is TGTGCCACCAGGACAGGCGGCAACTATGGCTACACCTTC. This encodes CATRTGGNYGYTF. This chain joins TRBV19 and TRBJ1-2, with 7 bases lining up with TRBD1. After removal of 10 bases from V and 2 bases from J, the junction contained 7 bases not matched to a gene. This CDR3 region has 13 residues. CDR1 and CDR2 from the germline V gene are LNHDA and SQIVND (reference sequence).